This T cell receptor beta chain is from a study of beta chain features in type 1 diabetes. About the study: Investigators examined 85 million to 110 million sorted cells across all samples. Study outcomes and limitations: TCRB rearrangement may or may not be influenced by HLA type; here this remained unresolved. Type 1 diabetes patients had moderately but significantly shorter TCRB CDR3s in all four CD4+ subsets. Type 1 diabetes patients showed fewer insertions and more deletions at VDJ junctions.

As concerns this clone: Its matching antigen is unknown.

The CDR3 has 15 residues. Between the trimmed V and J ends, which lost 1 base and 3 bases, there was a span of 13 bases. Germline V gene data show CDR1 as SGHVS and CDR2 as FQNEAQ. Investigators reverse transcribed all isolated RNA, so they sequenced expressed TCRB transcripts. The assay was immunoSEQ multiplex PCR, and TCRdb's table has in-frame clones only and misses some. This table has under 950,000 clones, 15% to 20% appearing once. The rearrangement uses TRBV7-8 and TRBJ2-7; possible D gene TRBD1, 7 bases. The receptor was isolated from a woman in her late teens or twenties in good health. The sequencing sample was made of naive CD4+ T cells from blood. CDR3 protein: CASSLVGGQSYEQYF. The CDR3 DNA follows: TGTGCCAGCAGCTTAGTGGGGGGACAGAGCTACGAGCAGTACTTC.